The text below deals with one T cell receptor beta chain. The target antigen is unknown. The PCR contained 60 Vbeta and 13 Jbeta primers. This table comes from immunoSEQ multiplex PCR, and its TCRdb copy is limited to in-frame clones, with some not included. Of about 120,000 clones detected, around 65% appear once; the ten largest clones hold 1.5%. CDR1 is GTSNPN and CDR2 is SVGIG in the germline V gene (reference sequence). V was pared by 3 bases and J by 2 bases, with 9 bases of the junction left unmatched. The CDR3 length is 15 residues. The source of the sample is a study of cytomegalovirus exposure and HLA in healthy donors. Study-wide findings and caveats: Indistinguishability led to the exclusion of some V segments, TRBV6-2 and TRBV6-3 included. Cytomegalovirus association was assigned to more than 150 TCR beta chains. Most TCR sequences showed up rarely, but some public TCRs showed up in many donors. Upon later analysis, TCR association rates were observed to vary by HLA locus, being highest for DRB1 and lowest for HLA-C.

Material for sequencing was PBMCs. This sequence joins TRBV30 and TRBJ1-2; 7 nucleotides agree with TRBD1. This TCR derives from a man aged 18 to 29 in good health and CMV-seronegative. The CDR3 sequence: CAWSRDRTENYGYTF. CDR3 DNA: TGTGCCTGGAGCCGGGACAGAACAGAAAACTATGGCTACACCTTC.